Shown below are 28 T cell receptor beta chains from a single sample sequenced in a study of blood T cells in healthy people across ages. For the second PCR, which ran for 7 to 11 cycles, a sample-barcoded 5' primer and a J-beta primer mix were used. Each CDR3 protein is one row after TCRdb ran MiXCR on the 5' RACE reads. The data show about a million distinct CDR3 sequences, roughly 51% seen once. The sequenced material came from blood. These receptors were collected from a woman aged 60-70 years in good health.

Only a few counts were recorded for this clonotype. CDR3 amino acids: CASSHTGLAGDLKETQYF. The CDR3 DNA is TGTGCCAGCAGCCATACGGGACTAGCGGGAGACTTGAAAGAGACCCAGTACTTC. This chain uses TRBV4-2 with TRBJ2-5; TRBD2 aligns across 14 bases. CDR3 length equals 18 residues. CDR1 and CDR2 from the germline V gene are LGHNA and YNFKEQ. Trimming took 3 bases from V and 3 from J; bases not matched to a gene: 9.

This chain joins TRBV12-3 or TRBV12-4 and TRBJ2-1; 8 bases match TRBD1. The CDR3 totals 13 residues. V was clipped by 7 bases and J by 8 bases; unmatched bases: 7. The CDR3 nucleotides read TGTGCCAGCACCCGGACAGGGACGTATGAGCAGTTCTTC. Protein product: CASTRTGTYEQFF.

This chain connects TRBV7-2 to TRBJ2-1, with a weak D call TRBD2 (6 bases). Trimming shortened V by 6 bases and J by 13 bases, and 22 bases separated the two germline ends. This CDR3 region has 14 residues. CDR1 and CDR2 from the germline V gene are SGHTA and FQGNSA. CDR3 sequence (DNA): TGTGCCAGCAGTTTCGAACGTTCGGGAGAGACCCAGTTCTTC. Protein sequence: CASSFERSGETQFF.

V is TRBV12-3 or TRBV12-4 and J is TRBJ2-6, with D possibly being TRBD2 (5 bases). The CDR3 loop spans 14 amino acids. V lost 7 bases, J lost 0 bases, and 7 bases lay in between. In nucleotides, the CDR3 is TGTGCCAGCAACCGGGGCTCTGGGGCCAACGTCCTGACTTTC. Translation: CASNRGSGANVLTF.

V and J are TRBV5-1 and TRBJ2-5, with 7 nucleotides matching TRBD2. Trimming took 4 bases from V and 2 from J; bases not matched to a gene: 8. The CDR3 sequence is 15 residues long. Germline V lookup: CDR1 SGHRS, CDR2 YFSETQ. The CDR3 region has the DNA TGCGCCAGCAGCGAGGGGCCTAGCGGACAAGAGACCCAGTACTTC. Amino acids: CASSEGPSGQETQYF. Looking up the rest from reference TRBV5-1 and TRBJ2-5 gives the full variable domain: KAGVTQTPRYLIKTRGQQVTLSCSPISGHRSVSWYQQTPGQGLQFLFEYFSETQRNKGNFPGRFSGRQFSNSRSEMNVSTLELGDSALYLCASSEGPSGQETQYFGPGTRLLVL.

The chain is built from TRBV12-3 or TRBV12-4 and TRBJ2-7; unclear D gene. This CDR3 has 11 amino acids. Trimming cost V 8 bases and J 1 base, with 6 bases left between them. CDR3 in DNA: TGTGCCAGCCGCAAATCCTACGAGCAGTACTTC. Protein product: CASRKSYEQYF.

CDR3 sequence: CSVEPAGGGEQFF. In DNA, the CDR3 is TGCAGCGTTGAACCAGCGGGAGGGGGTGAGCAGTTCTTC. The rearrangement uses TRBV29-1 and TRBJ2-1; 10 nucleotides line up with TRBD2. V was clipped by 2 bases and J by 9 bases; unmatched bases: 4. This CDR3 contains 13 residues. Germline CDR1 and CDR2: SQVTM and ANQGSEA.

There are a few counts of this clonotype. This chain connects TRBV30 to TRBJ2-7; 12 bases align to TRBD2. This CDR3 spans 15 amino acids. V dropped 0 bases and J dropped 4; count of bases not matched to a gene: 4. Per germline, CDR1 GTSNPN and CDR2 SVGIG (reference sequence). CDR3 sequence (DNA): TGTGCCTGGAGTGTACGGGGACTAGCGGGTTACGAGCAGTACTTC. Translation: CAWSVRGLAGYEQYF.

A word on this clonotype: One end of the junction varies from germline; a read error may be responsible. The chain is built from TRBV7-2 and TRBJ2-3; D remains ambiguous. The CDR3 runs 13 residues. Germline CDR1 and CDR2: SGHTA and FQGNSA. Here the CDR3 DNA reads TGTGCCTGCAGCTCCGGATCGACAGATACGCAGTATTTT. Translation gives CACSSGSTDTQYF.

This clonotype was seen a handful of times. The chain recombines TRBV7-2 with TRBJ2-4; tentatively, D is TRBD1 (5 bases). The V end lost 5 bases, the J end lost 2 bases, and 13 bases lay between the germline ends. Germline-derived CDR1 and CDR2 are SGHTA and FQGNSA. CDR3 size: 15 residues. The CDR3 DNA reads TGTGCCAGCAGCGCTCAGGGAACCACCAAAAACATTCAGTACTTC. It encodes CASSAQGTTKNIQYF.

The chain joins TRBV12-3 or TRBV12-4 to TRBJ1-3; D is perhaps TRBD1 (6 bases). This CDR3 contains 15 residues. V was shortened by 8 bases and J by 0 bases, with 14 bases between the two germline ends. The CDR3 spells CASAQQGFSGNTIYF. The CDR3 region has the DNA TGTGCCAGCGCCCAACAGGGTTTCTCTGGAAACACCATATATTTT.

The chain uses TRBV3-1 and TRBJ2-7; D is unclear. Germline V gives CDR1 LGHDT, CDR2 YNNKEL (reference sequence). CDR3 length: 14 amino acids. The V end was cut by 3 bases, the J end by 0 bases, with 9 bases between. CDR3 sequence: CASSQRQFSYEQYF. CDR3 in DNA: TGTGCCAGCAGCCAGAGGCAGTTCTCCTACGAGCAGTACTTC.

This chain connects TRBV20-1 to TRBJ2-3; no definite D call. From germline, CDR1 is DFQATT and CDR2 SNEGSKA (reference sequence). V was clipped by 5 bases and J by 2 bases, with 8 bases between them. The CDR3 covers 12 residues. The CDR3 coding sequence is TGCAGTGCTCAGATGAACACAGATACGCAGTATTTT. Protein product: CSAQMNTDTQYF.

The rearrangement joins TRBV20-1 to TRBJ2-7, with 9 bases identical to TRBD2. The J segment lost 3 bases and the V segment lost 1 base, leaving 4 bases of the junction unmatched. Germline loops: CDR1 DFQATT, CDR2 SNEGSKA (reference sequence). There are 14 residues in the CDR3. CDR3 sequence (DNA): TGCAGTGCTAGAGGGGCTAGCGGGATCTACGAGCAGTACTTC. Residues: CSARGASGIYEQYF.

The chain is built from TRBV20-1 and TRBJ1-1, with D possibly being TRBD1 (5 bases). CDR3 length: 13 amino acids. Germline loops: CDR1 DFQATT, CDR2 SNEGSKA (reference sequence). Trimming stripped 5 bases from V and 0 bases from J, with 10 bases between. The CDR3 nucleotides are TGCAGTGCTGGGACTAGAATGAACACTGAAGCTTTCTTT. It encodes CSAGTRMNTEAFF.

This clonotype was seen only a few times. The chain carries TRBV5-1 and TRBJ2-1; D uncertain. The CDR3 totals 17 residues. V was trimmed by 2 bases and J by 0 bases, leaving 15 bases between them. Germline V CDR1 and CDR2: SGHRS, YFSETQ. DNA for the CDR3: TGCGCCAGCAGCTTCCAGGCCTCAATCAGCTCCTACAATGAGCAGTTCTTC. It yields the protein CASSFQASISSYNEQFF. Looking up the rest from reference TRBV5-1 and TRBJ2-1 gives the full variable domain: KAGVTQTPRYLIKTRGQQVTLSCSPISGHRSVSWYQQTPGQGLQFLFEYFSETQRNKGNFPGRFSGRQFSNSRSEMNVSTLELGDSALYLCASSFQASISSYNEQFFGPGTRLTVL.

Written as DNA, the CDR3 is TGTGCCAGCTCACCCCCTCAGGGATACAATGAGCAGTTCTTC. The encoded protein is CASSPPQGYNEQFF. V usage is TRBV18 and J usage is TRBJ2-1; D might be TRBD1 (5 bases). This CDR3 is built from 14 residues. Trimming stripped 3 bases from V and 4 bases from J, with 10 bases between. Germline V gene lookup returns CDR1 KGHSH and CDR2 LQKENI.

This clonotype has just a few counts. This chain links TRBV5-5 with TRBJ2-3, with D tentatively TRBD1 or TRBD2 (5 bases each). CDR1 is SGHKS, CDR2 YYEKEE, per germline (reference sequence). The CDR3 consists of 15 residues. The V end lost 4 bases, the J end lost 4 bases, and 16 bases lay between the germline ends. The CDR3 nucleotides read TGTGCCAGCAGCCCCGGGACCCTCGAAGCAGATACGCAGTATTTT. Its translation: CASSPGTLEADTQYF.

This chain joins TRBV4-3 and TRBJ2-1; 8 positions agree with TRBD2. CDR3 length: 18 residues. CDR1 is LGHNA and CDR2 is YSLEER in the germline V gene. V was clipped by 0 bases and J by 5 bases; unmatched bases: 12. CDR3 loop: CASSQELGVPGLDNEQFF. As DNA, the CDR3 is TGCGCCAGCAGCCAAGAACTAGGCGTACCGGGACTAGACAATGAGCAGTTCTTC.

The chain is built from TRBV27 and TRBJ2-7; 7 nucleotides line up with TRBD1. The CDR3 contains 16 residues. Germline assignment: CDR1 MNHEY and CDR2 SMNVEV (reference sequence). Unmatched junction bases numbered 10, after V lost 5 bases and J lost 0 bases. The CDR3 DNA reads as TGTGCCAGCAGTCCCTCCGGGACAGCTAACTCCTACGAGCAGTACTTC. This encodes CASSPSGTANSYEQYF.

The J gene is TRBJ1-2, the V gene TRBV12-3 or TRBV12-4, with D perhaps matching TRBD1 (5 bases). The CDR3 extends over 10 amino acids. The ends were cut back, 8 bases at V and 4 bases at J, with 5 bases in the middle. CDR3 DNA sequence: TGTGCCAGCGGGGGCTATGGCTACACCTTC. It codes for CASGGYGYTF.

The gene calls are TRBV7-3 and TRBJ2-5; 12 bases align to TRBD2. The J call may be incorrect, as the DNA end agrees better with TRBJ2-7. Germline V lookup: CDR1 SGHTA, CDR2 FQGTGA. This CDR3 region has 15 residues. The CDR3 DNA reads TGTGCCAGCAGCTTGACTAGCGGGAGAGTCTACGAGCAGTACTTC. Translation gives CASSLTSGRVYEQYF.

There are a few counts of this clonotype. V gene TRBV7-2 combines with J gene TRBJ2-3; 7 bases match TRBD1. Germline V lookup: CDR1 SGHTA, CDR2 FQGNSA. The J segment lost 6 bases and the V segment lost 2 bases, leaving 8 bases of the junction unmatched. CDR3 size: 15 residues. The CDR3: CASSLNTGARDTQYF. The DNA of the CDR3 is TGTGCCAGCAGCTTAAACACAGGGGCACGGGATACGCAGTATTTT.

V and J are TRBV12-3 or TRBV12-4 and TRBJ2-3, with D unresolved. The length of the CDR3 is 18 residues. The V gene lost 3 bases and the J gene lost 3 bases, with 22 bases spanning the gap. This chain's CDR3 is CASSLLLGPIVSTDTQYF. In DNA, the CDR3 is TGTGCCAGCAGTTTGCTACTCGGGCCAATTGTGAGTACAGATACGCAGTATTTT.

This clonotype was observed once. The chain carries TRBV27 and TRBJ2-7, with D perhaps being TRBD1 or TRBD2 (6 bases each). V was cut by 5 bases and J by 0 bases, with 14 bases left in between. The CDR3 is made up of 15 amino acids. Germline V lookup: CDR1 MNHEY, CDR2 SMNVEV (reference sequence). The CDR3 nucleotides are TGTGCCAGCAGTATCTCGGGGGCCACCTCCTACGAGCAGTACTTC. This translates into CASSISGATSYEQYF.

This clonotype came up once. The chain recombines TRBV13 with TRBJ2-3; D possibly corresponds to TRBD1 (6 bases). CDR3 length: 15 residues. Germline loops: CDR1 PRHDT, CDR2 FYEKMQ (reference sequence). Deletions cut 4 bases from V and 3 bases from J, with 14 bases between. The CDR3 loop reads CASSSQGLWTDTQYF. CDR3 bases: TGTGCCAGCAGCTCCCAGGGGTTATGGACAGATACGCAGTATTTT.

This chain connects TRBV6-2 or TRBV6-3 to TRBJ2-7; 10 bases are a match to TRBD2. The DNA end favors TRBJ2-5, so the J call may be wrong. This CDR3 has 17 residues. CDR1 is MNHEY, CDR2 SVGEGT, per germline. Written as DNA, the CDR3 is TGTGCCAGCAGTACTAACCCCGGGACTAGCGATGAAGAGACCCAGTACTTC. Its protein product is CASSTNPGTSDEETQYF.

Only a few counts were recorded for this clonotype. This CDR3 reads CASSQPGQLNGYTF. The CDR3 DNA reads as TGCGCCAGCAGCCAACCGGGACAGCTAAATGGCTACACCTTC. This sequence joins TRBV4-1 and TRBJ1-2, with 7 nucleotides matching TRBD1. The germline V gene has CDR1 MGHRA and CDR2 YSYEKL. Trimming removed 2 bases from V and 6 bases from J; junction bases left unmatched: 6. This CDR3 has 14 residues.